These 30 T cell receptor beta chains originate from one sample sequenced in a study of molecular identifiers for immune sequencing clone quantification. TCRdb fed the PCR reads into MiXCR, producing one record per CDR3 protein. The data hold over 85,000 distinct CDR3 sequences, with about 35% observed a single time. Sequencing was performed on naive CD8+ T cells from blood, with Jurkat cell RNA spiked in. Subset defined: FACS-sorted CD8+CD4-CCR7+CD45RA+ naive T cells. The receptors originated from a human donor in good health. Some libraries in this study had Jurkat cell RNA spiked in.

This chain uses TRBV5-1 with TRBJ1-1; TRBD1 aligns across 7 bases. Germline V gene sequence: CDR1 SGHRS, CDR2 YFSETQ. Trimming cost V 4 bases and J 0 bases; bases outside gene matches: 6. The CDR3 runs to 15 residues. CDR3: CASSHYTGVNTEAFF. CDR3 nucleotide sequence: TGCGCCAGCAGCCATTATACAGGGGTGAACACTGAAGCTTTCTTT.

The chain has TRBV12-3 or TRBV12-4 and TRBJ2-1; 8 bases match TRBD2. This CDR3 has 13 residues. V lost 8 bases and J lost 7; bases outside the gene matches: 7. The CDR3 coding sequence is TGTGCCAGCCGGTCGGCGGGAGGAAATGAGCAGTTCTTC. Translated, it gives CASRSAGGNEQFF.

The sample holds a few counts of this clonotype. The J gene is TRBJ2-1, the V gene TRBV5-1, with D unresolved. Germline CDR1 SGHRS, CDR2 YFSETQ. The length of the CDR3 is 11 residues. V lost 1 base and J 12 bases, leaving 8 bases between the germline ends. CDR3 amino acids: CASSLTEVQFF. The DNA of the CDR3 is TGCGCCAGCAGCTTGACTGAGGTGCAGTTCTTC.

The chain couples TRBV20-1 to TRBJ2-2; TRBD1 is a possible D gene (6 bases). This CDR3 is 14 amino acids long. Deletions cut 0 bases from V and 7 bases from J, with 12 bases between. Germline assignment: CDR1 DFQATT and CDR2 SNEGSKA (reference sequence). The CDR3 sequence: CSARDLLDSGELFF. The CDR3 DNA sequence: TGCAGTGCTAGAGATCTCTTGGACAGCGGGGAGCTGTTTTTT.

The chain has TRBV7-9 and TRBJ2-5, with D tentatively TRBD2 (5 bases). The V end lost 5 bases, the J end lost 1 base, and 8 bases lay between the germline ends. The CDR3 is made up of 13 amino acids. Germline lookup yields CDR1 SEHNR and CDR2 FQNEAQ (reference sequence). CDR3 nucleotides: TGTGCCAGCAGCGGTGAGGGCCAAGAGACCCAGTACTTC. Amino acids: CASSGEGQETQYF.

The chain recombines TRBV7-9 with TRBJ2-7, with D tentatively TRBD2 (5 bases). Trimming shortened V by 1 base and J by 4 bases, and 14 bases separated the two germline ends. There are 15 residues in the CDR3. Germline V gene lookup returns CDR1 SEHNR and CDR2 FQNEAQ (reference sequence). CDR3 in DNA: TGTGCCAGCAGCTTAGTAGGTGGAGCGGCGTACGAGCAGTACTTC. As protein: CASSLVGGAAYEQYF.

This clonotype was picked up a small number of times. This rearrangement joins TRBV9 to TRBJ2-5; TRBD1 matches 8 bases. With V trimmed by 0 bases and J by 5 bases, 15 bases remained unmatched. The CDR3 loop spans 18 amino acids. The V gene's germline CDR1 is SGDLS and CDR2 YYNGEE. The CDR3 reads CASSVDSLSQGGKETQYF. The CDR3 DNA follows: TGTGCCAGCAGCGTAGATTCCCTTTCACAGGGGGGTAAGGAGACCCAGTACTTC.

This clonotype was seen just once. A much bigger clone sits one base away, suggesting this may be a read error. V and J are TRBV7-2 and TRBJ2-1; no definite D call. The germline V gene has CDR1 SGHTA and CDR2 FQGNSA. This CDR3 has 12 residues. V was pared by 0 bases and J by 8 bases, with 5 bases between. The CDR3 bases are TGTGCCAGCAGCTTAGCTAGGTATGAGCAGTTCTTC. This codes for CASSLARYEQFF.

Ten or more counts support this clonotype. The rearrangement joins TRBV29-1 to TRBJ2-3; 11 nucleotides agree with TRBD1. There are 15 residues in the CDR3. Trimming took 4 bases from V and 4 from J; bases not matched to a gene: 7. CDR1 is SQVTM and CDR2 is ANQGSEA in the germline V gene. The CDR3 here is CSVATVGQGADTQYF. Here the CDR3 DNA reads TGCAGCGTTGCCACAGTGGGACAGGGGGCAGATACGCAGTATTTT.

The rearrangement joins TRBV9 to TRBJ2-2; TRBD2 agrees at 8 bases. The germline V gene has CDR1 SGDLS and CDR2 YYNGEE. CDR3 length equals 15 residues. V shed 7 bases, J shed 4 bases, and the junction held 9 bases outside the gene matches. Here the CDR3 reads CASGESGSVTGELFF. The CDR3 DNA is TGTGCCAGCGGCGAGAGCGGGAGTGTCACCGGGGAGCTGTTTTTT.

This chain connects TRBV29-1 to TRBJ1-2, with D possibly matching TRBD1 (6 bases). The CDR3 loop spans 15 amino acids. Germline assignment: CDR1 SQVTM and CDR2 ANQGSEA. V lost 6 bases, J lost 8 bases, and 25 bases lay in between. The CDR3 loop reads CSVGPSMSGVGGYTF. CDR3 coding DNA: TGCAGCGTCGGCCCTAGTATGTCAGGGGTTGGCGGCTACACCTTC.

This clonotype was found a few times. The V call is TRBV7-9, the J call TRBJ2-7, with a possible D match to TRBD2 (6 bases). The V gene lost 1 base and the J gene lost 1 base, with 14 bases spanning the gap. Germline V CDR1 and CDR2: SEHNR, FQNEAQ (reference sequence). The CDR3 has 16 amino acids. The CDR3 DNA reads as TGTGCCAGCAGCTTAGGGAGGGGCCTTACATCCTACGAGCAGTACTTC. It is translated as CASSLGRGLTSYEQYF.

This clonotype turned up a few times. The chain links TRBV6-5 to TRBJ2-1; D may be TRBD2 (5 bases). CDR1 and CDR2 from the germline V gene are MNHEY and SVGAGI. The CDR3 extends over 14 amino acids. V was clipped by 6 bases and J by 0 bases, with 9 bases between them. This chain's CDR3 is CASRRGSSYNEQFF. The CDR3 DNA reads TGTGCCAGCAGGCGTGGGAGCTCCTACAATGAGCAGTTCTTC.

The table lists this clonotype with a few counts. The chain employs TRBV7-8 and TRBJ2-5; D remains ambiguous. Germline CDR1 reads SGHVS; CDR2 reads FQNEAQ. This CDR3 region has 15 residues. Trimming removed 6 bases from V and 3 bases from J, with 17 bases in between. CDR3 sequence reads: CASSLSPAHEETQYF. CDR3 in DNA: TGTGCCAGCAGTTTATCTCCAGCGCATGAAGAGACCCAGTACTTC. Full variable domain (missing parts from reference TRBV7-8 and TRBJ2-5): GAGVSQSPRYKVAKRGQDVALRCDPISGHVSLFWYQQALGQGPEFLTYFQNEAQLDKSGLPSDRFFAERPEGSVSTLKIQRTQQEDSAVYLCASSLSPAHEETQYFGPGTRLLVL.

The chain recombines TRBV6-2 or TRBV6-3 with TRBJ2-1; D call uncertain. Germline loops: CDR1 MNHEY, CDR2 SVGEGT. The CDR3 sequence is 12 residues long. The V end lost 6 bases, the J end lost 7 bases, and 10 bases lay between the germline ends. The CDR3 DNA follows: TGTGCCAGCAGCTCCGGTCGGAATGAGCAGTTCTTC. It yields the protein CASSSGRNEQFF.

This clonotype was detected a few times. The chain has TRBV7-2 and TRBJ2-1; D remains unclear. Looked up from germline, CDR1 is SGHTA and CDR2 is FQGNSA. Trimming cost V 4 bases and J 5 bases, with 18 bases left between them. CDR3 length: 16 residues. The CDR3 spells CASSSNLGTTHNEQFF. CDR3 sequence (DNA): TGTGCCAGCAGCTCCAACCTGGGAACCACGCACAATGAGCAGTTCTTC.

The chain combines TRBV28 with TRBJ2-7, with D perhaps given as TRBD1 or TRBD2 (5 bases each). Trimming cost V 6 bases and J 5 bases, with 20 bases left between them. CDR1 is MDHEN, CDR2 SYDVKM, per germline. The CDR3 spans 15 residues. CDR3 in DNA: TGTGCCAGCAGGAGATTCGGGGCACGATTTGACGAGCAGTACTTC. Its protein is CASRRFGARFDEQYF.

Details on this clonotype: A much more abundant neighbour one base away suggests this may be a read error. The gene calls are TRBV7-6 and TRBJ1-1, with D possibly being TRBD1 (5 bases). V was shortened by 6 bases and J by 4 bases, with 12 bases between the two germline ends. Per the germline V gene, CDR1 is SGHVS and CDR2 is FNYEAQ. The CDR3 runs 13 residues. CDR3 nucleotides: TGTGCCAGCAGGACTCAGGGAAGCACTGAAGCTTTCTTT. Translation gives CASRTQGSTEAFF.

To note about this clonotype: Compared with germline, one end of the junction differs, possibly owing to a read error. CDR3 bases: TGTGCCAGCAGTTTAGCGCAGGGACTAGCCTACGAGCAGTCCTTC. Translated, it gives CASSLAQGLAYEQSF. This chain joins TRBV12-3 or TRBV12-4 and TRBJ2-7, with 9 nucleotides matching TRBD2. This CDR3 spans 15 amino acids.

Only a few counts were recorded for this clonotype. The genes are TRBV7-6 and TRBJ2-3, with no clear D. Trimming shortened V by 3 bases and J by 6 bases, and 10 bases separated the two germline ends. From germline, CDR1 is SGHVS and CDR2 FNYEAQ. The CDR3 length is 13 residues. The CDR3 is CASSLSGPDTQYF. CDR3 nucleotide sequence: TGTGCCAGCAGCTTGTCCGGACCCGATACGCAGTATTTT.

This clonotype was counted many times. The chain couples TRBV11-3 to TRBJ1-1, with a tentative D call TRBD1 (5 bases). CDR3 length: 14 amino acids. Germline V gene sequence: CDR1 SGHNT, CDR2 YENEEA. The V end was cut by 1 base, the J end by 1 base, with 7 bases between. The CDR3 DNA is TGTGCCAGCAGCTTAGCAGGGACGAACACTGAAGCTTTCTTT. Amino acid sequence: CASSLAGTNTEAFF.

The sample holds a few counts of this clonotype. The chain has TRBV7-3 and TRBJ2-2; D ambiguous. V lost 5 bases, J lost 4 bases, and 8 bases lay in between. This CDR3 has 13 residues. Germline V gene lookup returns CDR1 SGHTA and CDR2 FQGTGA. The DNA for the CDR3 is TGTGCCAGCAGCCCCACCGGCACCGGGGAGCTGTTTTTT. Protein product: CASSPTGTGELFF.

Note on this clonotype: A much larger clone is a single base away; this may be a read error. CDR3: CASSVEQAGTDTQYF. DNA for the CDR3: TGTGCCAGCAGCGTAGAACAGGCTGGCACAGATACGCAGTATTTT. The V gene is TRBV9, the J gene TRBJ2-3, with D perhaps TRBD1 (5 bases). The CDR3 has 15 residues. Germline CDR1 and CDR2: SGDLS and YYNGEE. The V and J ends lost 0 bases and 1 base respectively, with 9 bases between them.

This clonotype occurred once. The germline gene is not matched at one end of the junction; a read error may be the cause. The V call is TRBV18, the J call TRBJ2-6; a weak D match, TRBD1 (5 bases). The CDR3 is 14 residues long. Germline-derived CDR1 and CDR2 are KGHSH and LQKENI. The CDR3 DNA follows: TGTGCCAGCTCACCGGACCCTGGGGCCAGCGTCCTGACTTTC. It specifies CASSPDPGASVLTF.

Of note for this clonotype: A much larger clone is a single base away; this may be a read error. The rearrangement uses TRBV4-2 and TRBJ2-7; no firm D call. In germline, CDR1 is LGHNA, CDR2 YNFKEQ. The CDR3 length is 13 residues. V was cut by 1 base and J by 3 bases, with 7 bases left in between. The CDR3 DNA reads TGTGCCAGCAGCCAAGTGTGTAGCTACGAGCAGTACTTC. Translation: CASSQVCSYEQYF.

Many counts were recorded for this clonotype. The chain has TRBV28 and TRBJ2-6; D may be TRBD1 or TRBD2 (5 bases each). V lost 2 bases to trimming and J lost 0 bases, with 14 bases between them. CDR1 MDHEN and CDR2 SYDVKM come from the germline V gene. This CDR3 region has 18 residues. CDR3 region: CASSLIGTNPSGANVLTF. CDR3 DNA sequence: TGTGCCAGCAGTTTAATTGGGACGAACCCCTCTGGGGCCAACGTCCTGACTTTC.

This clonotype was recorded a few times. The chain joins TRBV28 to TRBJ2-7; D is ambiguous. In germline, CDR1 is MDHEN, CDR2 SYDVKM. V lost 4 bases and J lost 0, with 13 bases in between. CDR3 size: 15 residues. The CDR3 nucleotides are TGTGCCAGCAGTTCCCCCACCCCGAGCTCCTACGAGCAGTACTTC. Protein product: CASSSPTPSSYEQYF.

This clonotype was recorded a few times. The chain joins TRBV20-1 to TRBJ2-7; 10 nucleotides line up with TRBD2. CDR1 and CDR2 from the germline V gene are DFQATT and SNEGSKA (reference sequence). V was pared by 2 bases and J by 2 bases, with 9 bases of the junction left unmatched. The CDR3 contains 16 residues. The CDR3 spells CSARTLASGGPYEQYF. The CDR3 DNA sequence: TGCAGTGCTAGAACATTGGCTAGCGGGGGACCCTACGAGCAGTACTTC.

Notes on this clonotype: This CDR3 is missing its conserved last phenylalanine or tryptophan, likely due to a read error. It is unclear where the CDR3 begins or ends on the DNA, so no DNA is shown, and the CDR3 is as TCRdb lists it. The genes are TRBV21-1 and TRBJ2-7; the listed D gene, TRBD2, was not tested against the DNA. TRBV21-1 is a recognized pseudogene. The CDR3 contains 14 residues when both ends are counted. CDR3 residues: CASPYGTSDYEQYL.

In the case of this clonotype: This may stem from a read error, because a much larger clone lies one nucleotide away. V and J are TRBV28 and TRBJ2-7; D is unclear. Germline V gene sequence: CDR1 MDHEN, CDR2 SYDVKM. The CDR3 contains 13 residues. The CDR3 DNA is TGTGTCAGCAGCTACGTAAGCTCCTACGAGCAGTACTTC. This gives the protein CVSSYVSSYEQYF.